This T cell receptor beta chain was captured in a study of identical twins (dated by TCRdb to about 2016). About the full investigation: To test whether fetal clonotypes persist, this study deep-sequenced TCR alpha and beta repertoires from monozygotic twins, from unrelated adults of various ages, and from cord blood. Replicate twin experiments were performed at different times using different library preparation protocols to rule out contamination. Overall study results and their limits: The excess sharing between twins in beta out-of-frame sequences was weaker because fewer shared sequences reduced the signal-to-noise ratio. Out-of-frame TCR alpha sequences shared between twins showed an excess of low generation-probability sequences compared with coincidental sharing between unrelated individuals. In monozygotic twins, out-of-frame TCR alpha sharing was systematically underestimated by recombination models, although the models agreed with sharing between unrelated individuals. Fewer insertions were carried by abundant cord blood beta clonotypes; a weaker similar trend was observed in young adult naive repertoires, while no such trend was observed in memory repertoires. Because the same donors could not be followed over many years, the conclusions relied on cross-sectional statistical analysis. Zero-insertion analyses could be partly confounded by invariant T cells such as MAIT and iNKT, though diverse VJ usage argued against such confounding for most clonotypes.

Receptor amplification or capture employed 5' RACE. The data were produced on an Illumina HiSeq 2000. Template switching introduced a universal primer binding site; the final cDNA contained a unique molecular identifier, enabling accurate counting of TCR cDNA molecules. Specific primers in the conserved constant-segment region were used to synthesize first-strand cDNA for TCR alpha and beta chains. To control for contamination, every cDNA library carried two barcodes: a SMART-Mk sample barcode plus Illumina barcodes. TruSeq adapter sequences along with Illumina sample barcodes were introduced in two successive PCR steps. TCR alpha and beta cDNA libraries were sequenced on the Illumina HiSeq platform with custom primers. Per the source publication's procedure: MiGEC was used to process raw reads and extract unique molecular identifiers, and MiXCR was used to find CDR3 positions. For each individual, recombination models were inferred using an EM algorithm with the repgenHMM and IGoR tools. Shared clonotype analysis was performed with the tcR package in R, normalizing sharing by the product of cloneset sizes. Out-of-frame nonproductive sequences were analyzed to study raw recombination free of thymic and clonal selection effects. TCRdb reran the public reads through fastp at Q25 and MiXCR, keeping productive beta chains. Rows are combined by CDR3 protein, so each entry shows the most common genes and DNA. The V and J calls here are based on TCRdb, not the publication. Here the sample has about 150,000 distinct CDR3 sequences; under 4.5% occur a single time. The top ten clonotypes cover 8% to 8.5% of the sample.

This clonotype was recorded at least ten times. The antigen it binds to is not known. No much larger clone exists at a distance of one base, and base qualities are not known. All donors were healthy Caucasians. Miltenyi CD45RO+ enrichment and human naive T-cell isolation kits were used to isolate memory (CD45RO+) and naive T cells from PBMC. CDR1 SGHAT and CDR2 FQNNGV are derived from the germline V gene. There are 18 amino acids in the CDR3, from cysteine to phenylalanine inclusive. Left in the record is the CDR3 DNA by itself, 54 bases read in frame from the first base. Trimming accounts for 5 bases at V and 4 bases at J, while the number of junction bases matched to no gene is 17.

Sequencing used memory T cells sorted from blood. The cell subset or site label, read with the paper, signifies: CD45RO+ enriched T cells. The chain links TRBV11-2 with TRBJ2-1, with 7 junctional bases fitting TRBD2. This TCR derives from a man between 18 and 29 years old in good health. The nucleotide sequence reads as follows: TGTGCCAGCAGCCTCATCCAGAATTTAGGGAGGGTATACAATGAGCAGTTCTTC. This translates into CASSLIQNLGRVYNEQFF.